This section outlines one T cell receptor beta chain sequence together with its context. Antigen: not known. The data stem from a study of PD-L1 blockade in urothelial cancer. Study information: Males with urothelial cancer arising in the bladder constituted about nine tenths of the roughly 30 patients. Blood underwent analysis 3 weeks (second dose) and 6 weeks after treatment began.

Study outcomes and limitations: The study found that durable-benefit patients expanded tumor-associated blood clones more at 3 weeks.

The templates were synthetic TCR analogs, and they were spiked into each PCR. Method: immunoSEQ multiplex PCR; TCRdb's copy keeps in-frame clones and lacks some. In the table there are 56,000 or so clones, roughly 87% of which are singletons. Time point defined: pretreatment peripheral blood. The CDR3 consists of 16 residues. Germline values: CDR1 SGHDN, CDR2 FVKESK. Trimming took 4 bases from V and 6 from J; bases not matched to a gene: 15. This clonotype originated in a man between 65 and 85 years old with urothelial cancer. The rearrangement links TRBV14 to TRBJ2-7; 7 bases line up with TRBD2. The specimen comprised PBMCs, sampled around atezolizumab (anti-PD-L1) treatment. Here the CDR3 DNA reads TGTGCCAGCAGCCTTGGGAGGGCCGGGAAAGCCGGCGAGCAGTACTTC. Amino acids: CASSLGRAGKAGEQYF. Full variable domain (remainder filled in from reference TRBV14 and TRBJ2-7): EAGVTQFPSHSVIEKGQTVTLRCDPISGHDNLYWYRRVMGKEIKFLLHFVKESKQDESGMPNNRFLAERTGGTYSTLKVQPAELEDSGVYFCASSLGRAGKAGEQYFGPGTRLTVT.